The entry that follows covers one T cell receptor (beta chain) sequence. Its specificity is not known. These data come from a study of OX40 agonist ivuxolimab in advanced cancers. Overall study context: The study reported partial responses in three patients: one hepatocellular carcinoma, two cutaneous melanoma. Study outcomes and limitations: Among T cells, CD8+ cells averaged more expanded clones than CD4+ cells. The study observed clonal expansion of CD4+ and CD8+ blood T cells by week 6 at 0.1 to 3.0 mg/kg. Antigen specificity of clonally expanded peripheral T cells was not established.

Data came from immunoSEQ multiplex PCR; TCRdb stores just in-frame clones and leaves some out. The top ten clones hold around 0.65% of a sample with 50,000 to 70,000 clones, 84% of them seen once. The V gene end was trimmed by 10 bases and the J gene end by 8 bases; junction bases not matched to a gene: 12. Germline V gene data show CDR1 as SGHRS and CDR2 as YFSETQ. The CDR3 sequence is 13 residues long. The rearrangement links TRBV5-1 to TRBJ2-1, with 7 bases fitting TRBD2. This TCR was recovered from an adult with an advanced solid tumor such as melanoma, head and neck, liver or kidney cancer. Sequenced material: CD4+ or CD8+ T cells sorted from blood, taken in a trial of the OX40 agonist ivuxolimab. CDR3 DNA: TGCGCCGAGAGGCGGGAGAGGGTCGATGAGCAGTTCTTC. Residues: CAERRERVDEQFF.